Many counts were recorded for the clone carrying this TCR beta chain. The antigen is not known. This specimen comes from a study of CD8 T cells in ankylosing spondylitis. Study observations and caveats: Prior work had noted some motif variants in reactive arthritis blood and synovial fluid. In ankylosing spondylitis patients, matched synovial fluid reportedly showed significant enrichment of disease-linked clones. Disease-linked clones had a CD8+ phenotype and relatively low frequency in peripheral blood. Blood from ankylosing spondylitis patients appeared to carry a characteristic roughly 8-variant TCR beta motif.

Molecular-barcoded quantitative 5'-RACE produced these TCR beta libraries. TCRdb passed the 5' RACE reads through MiXCR, listing each CDR3 protein once. Of around 890,000 distinct CDR3 sequences in the sample, 12% were seen once. CDR3 length: 15 residues. Germline CDR1 DFQATT, CDR2 SNEGSKA (reference sequence). Trimming cost V 3 bases and J 2 bases; bases outside gene matches: 6. The source material was blood, either unsorted or a sorted T cell fraction (not recorded which). The rearrangement uses TRBV20-1 and TRBJ2-3, with TRBD2 matching over 9 bases. This clonotype was sampled from a male donor with ankylosing spondylitis. The DNA for the CDR3 is TGCAGTGCTAGCCCGAGCGGGGGGACCACAGATACGCAGTATTTT. Translated: CSASPSGGTTDTQYF.